This T cell receptor beta chain was captured in a study of identifying expanded T cells in peripheral blood. Findings of the study overall: Variance in clone template counts between approximately two-week samples significantly increased with total template count across all healthy donors. Technical replicates showed roughly 1.2 changed clones; two weeks roughly 15; four weeks 19.

The protocol was immunoSEQ multiplex PCR, while the TCRdb copy is restricted to in-frame clones and leaves out a portion. The sample holds tens of thousands of clones; 80% to 85% are singletons and the top ten take around a fifth. About this clone itself: Its antigen remains unidentified.

Germline V lookup: CDR1 MDHEN, CDR2 SYDVKM. The CDR3 covers 13 residues. V shed 6 bases, J shed 6 bases, and the junction held 4 bases outside the gene matches. The receptor was isolated from a person aged 18-70 years in good health. The chain combines TRBV28 with TRBJ1-1, with 10 bases lining up with TRBD1. Sequenced sample: blood. This chain's CDR3 is CASRSGQGAEAFF. The CDR3 DNA is TGTGCCAGCAGATCCGGACAGGGGGCTGAAGCTTTCTTT. Based on the CDR3 plus reference TRBV28 and TRBJ1-1, the full variable domain is DVKVTQSSRYLVKRTGEKVFLECVQDMDHENMFWYRQDPGLGLRLIYFSYDVKMKEKGDIPEGYSVSREKKERFSLILESASTNQTSMYLCASRSGQGAEAFFGQGTRLTVV.